Below are 31 T cell receptor delta chains sequenced from a single sample in a study of delta chains in infants with herpesvirus infections. PBMC RNA was reverse transcribed using gamma-chain- and delta-chain-specific primers. TCRdb reprocessed the RT-PCR reads through CATT. The sample lists approximately 1,100 delta-chain clones, under 45% seen once, with around 21% in the top ten. This material consisted of peripheral blood, taken at time point 3 of longitudinal follow-up. Source of these receptors: a human donor who was a Ugandan infant, either HIV-exposed or HIV-unexposed (not recorded which).

This clone came up once. J is TRDJ1 and V is TRDV1; maybe TRDD3 (5 bases). Germline assignment: CDR1 TSWWSYY and CDR2 QGS. This CDR3 has 12 amino acids. V was pared by 6 bases and J by 7 bases, with 12 bases between. The CDR3 DNA reads as TGTGCTCTTGGTACGCAGACTGGTAAACTCATCTTT. This codes for CALGTQTGKLIF.

In its sample, this clone was seen a few times. The V gene is TRDV1, the J gene TRDJ1; 9 bases map to TRDD3. The J segment lost 0 bases and the V segment lost 0 bases, leaving 14 bases of the junction unmatched. CDR3 length: 20 residues. The germline gives CDR1 TSWWSYY, CDR2 QGS. The CDR3 reads CALGELEGVLGDPYTDKLIF. The CDR3, as DNA: TGTGCTCTTGGGGAACTAGAGGGGGTACTGGGGGACCCTTACACCGATAAACTCATCTTT.

This clone was seen a few times. V is TRDV1 and J is TRDJ1; 9 bases map to TRDD3. The CDR3 extends over 22 amino acids. Per the germline V gene, CDR1 is TSWWSYY and CDR2 is QGS. V gave up 0 bases and J gave up 0 bases; unmatched junction bases: 20. The CDR3 sequence is CALGELSVLRTLPGGYTDKLIF. Here the CDR3 DNA reads TGTGCTCTTGGGGAACTCTCGGTCCTACGAACACTTCCTGGGGGATACACCGATAAACTCATCTTT.

The gene calls are TRDV1 and TRDJ1; maybe TRDD3 (6 bases). V was cut by 0 bases and J by 8 bases, with 25 bases left in between. This CDR3 region has 18 residues. In germline, CDR1 is TSWWSYY, CDR2 QGS. Here the CDR3 DNA reads TGTGCTCTTGGGGAACTCCCCCTGTCTCTGGGGAAAGCAGAAAAACTCATCTTT. Its translation: CALGELPLSLGKAEKLIF.

This clone was seen only a few times. The rearrangement uses TRAV29/DV5 and TRDJ1, with 9 bases aligning to TRDD3. Trimming cost V 2 bases and J 0 bases; bases outside gene matches: 17. Germline V gene data show CDR1 as NSMFDY and CDR2 as ISSIKDK. The CDR3 has 19 residues. The CDR3 is CAARCPTGDTSFYTDKLIF. Written as DNA, the CDR3 is TGTGCAGCAAGGTGTCCAACGGGGGATACCTCATTTTACACCGATAAACTCATCTTT. The full variable domain, in which reference TRAV29/DV5 and TRDJ1 provide the parts outside the CDR3, is DQQVKQNSPSLSVQEGRISILNCDYTNSMFDYFLWYKKYPAEGPTFLISISSIKDKNEDGRFTVFLNKSAKHLSLHIVPSQPGDSAVYFCAARCPTGDTSFYTDKLIFGKGTRVTVEP.

The CDR3 here is CALGASCVPGKREDTDKLIF. The CDR3 DNA is TGTGCTCTTGGGGCCTCCTGCGTGCCGGGGAAGAGGGAAGACACCGATAAACTCATCTTT. This chain joins TRDV1 and TRDJ1, with TRDD3 as a possible D gene (5 bases). The CDR3 sequence is 20 residues long. Trimming shortened V by 4 bases and J by 0 bases, and 27 bases separated the two germline ends. The germline V gene encodes CDR1 TSWWSYY and CDR2 QGS.

There are a few counts of this clone. The CDR3 region is CACDTVGDTNTDKLIF. In DNA, the CDR3 is TGTGCCTGTGACACGGTGGGGGATACGAACACCGATAAACTCATCTTT. The chain is built from TRDV2 and TRDJ1; 11 bases map to TRDD3. This CDR3 spans 16 amino acids. CDR1 is GEAIGNYY, CDR2 EKD, per germline. V lost 1 base to trimming and J lost 0 bases; unmatched junction nucleotides: 3.

The table lists this clone with a few counts. The J gene is TRDJ1, the V gene TRDV1; D is perhaps TRDD3 (6 bases). CDR3 length: 21 amino acids. Looked up from germline, CDR1 is TSWWSYY and CDR2 is QGS. V was shortened by 2 bases and J by 1 base, with 29 bases between the two germline ends. The CDR3 DNA follows: TGTGCTCTTGGGGAATGGGCCATGGGCTGGGGCAAGGGACCCTTCACCGATAAACTCATCTTT. Its protein is CALGEWAMGWGKGPFTDKLIF.

V gene TRDV2 combines with J gene TRDJ3, with a weak D call TRDD3 (6 bases). Germline CDR1 and CDR2: GEAIGNYY and EKD. The CDR3 has 18 amino acids. Trimming pared 0 bases from V and 0 bases from J, leaving 11 bases between. DNA for the CDR3: TGTGCCTGTGACACCGCTGGGGCAAGCTCCTGGGACACCCGACAGATGTTTTTC. Translation: CACDTAGASSWDTRQMFF.

This clone was counted only a few times. The V call is TRDV1, the J call TRDJ1; D uncertain. CDR3 length equals 13 residues. Looked up from germline, CDR1 is TSWWSYY and CDR2 is QGS. The V and J ends lost 0 bases and 5 bases respectively, with 7 bases between them. The DNA for the CDR3 is TGTGCTCTTGGGGAACTCGACTATGATAAACTCATCTTT. Protein sequence: CALGELDYDKLIF.

The V and J genes are TRDV1 and TRDJ1; tentatively, D is TRDD3 (5 bases). The CDR3 totals 18 residues. The germline V and J ends were trimmed by 3 bases and 1 base, with 21 bases remaining between them. Germline-derived CDR1 and CDR2 are TSWWSYY and QGS. The chain's CDR3 is CALGEGLRPRGLTDKLIF. Written as DNA, the CDR3 is TGTGCTCTTGGGGAGGGGCTTAGGCCCAGGGGGCTCACCGATAAACTCATCTTT.

The chain links TRDV1 to TRDJ1; TRDD3 matches at 10 bases. This CDR3 has 21 residues. Losses at the gene ends were 0 bases for V and 1 base for J; bases not matched to a gene: 17. Germline V lookup: CDR1 TSWWSYY, CDR2 QGS. The CDR3 is CALGELRQFLQLGDGTDKLIF. Here the CDR3 DNA reads TGTGCTCTTGGGGAACTGCGTCAGTTCTTGCAACTGGGGGATGGCACCGATAAACTCATCTTT.

The chain carries TRDV1 and TRDJ1; tentatively, D is TRDD2 (5 bases). The CDR3 is 19 residues long. Germline CDR1 is TSWWSYY and CDR2 is QGS. Trimming left V 2 bases short and J 0 bases short, with 22 bases between. DNA of the CDR3: TGTGCTCTTGGGGAATGCACATCTCGTTTCCTCACGTACACCGATAAACTCATCTTT. Its protein product is CALGECTSRFLTYTDKLIF.

The rearrangement joins TRDV1 to TRDJ1; 11 nucleotides agree with TRDD3. Trimming removed 4 bases from V and 2 bases from J; junction bases left unmatched: 24. This CDR3 has 22 residues. Germline V CDR1 and CDR2: TSWWSYY, QGS. CDR3 sequence (DNA): TGTGCTCTTGGGGTCCACACCCACTGGGGGATAAGCGGCCCCACACCGACCGATAAACTCATCTTT. Translating it yields CALGVHTHWGISGPTPTDKLIF.

This rearrangement joins TRDV3 to TRDJ1; 13 bases match TRDD3. Per germline, CDR1 TVYSNPD and CDR2 GDNSRS (reference sequence). The V and J ends lost 1 base and 7 bases, in that order; junction bases with no gene match: 12. CDR3 length equals 16 residues. CDR3: CAFNLLNWGIRGKLIF. CDR3 nucleotide sequence: TGTGCCTTTAATCTCCTAAACTGGGGGATACGGGGTAAACTCATCTTT.

Relative to its sample, this clone is large. J is TRDJ1 and V is TRAV29/DV5, with 8 positions matching TRDD3. The V gene's germline CDR1 is NSMFDY and CDR2 ISSIKDK. Trimming removed 1 base from V and 2 bases from J; junction bases left unmatched: 10. The CDR3 sequence is 16 residues long. Here the CDR3 DNA reads TGTGCAGCAAGCTCGATATACTGGGGGCCGACCGATAAACTCATCTTT. Its protein product is CAASSIYWGPTDKLIF.

The gene calls are TRDV2 and TRDJ3; 10 nucleotides line up with TRDD3. Germline-derived CDR1 and CDR2 are GEAIGNYY and EKD. Trimming removed 0 bases from V and 2 bases from J; junction bases left unmatched: 3. The CDR3 runs 18 residues. The CDR3 spells CACDTGGYGTWDTRQMFF. In DNA form, the CDR3 reads TGTGCCTGTGACACCGGGGGATACGGAACCTGGGACACCCGACAGATGTTTTTC.

To note about this clone: One junction end does not reproduce the germline sequence, and a read error may be involved. The rearrangement uses TRDV1 and TRDJ1; 11 bases are shared with TRDD3. The CDR3 covers 23 residues. Germline values: CDR1 TSWWSYY, CDR2 QGS. The CDR3 here is CALGEPYIPYGGYAYLHTDKLIF. CDR3 sequence (DNA): TGTGCTCTTGGTGAACCTTACATCCCCTATGGGGGATACGCGTATCTACACACCGATAAACTCATCTTT.

Relative to its sample, this clone is large (0.1 to 1%). The chain carries TRDV1 and TRDJ3, with 11 bases matching TRDD3. J gave up 3 bases and V 0 bases, and 4 bases lay outside the gene matches. The CDR3 totals 19 residues. Germline V gives CDR1 TSWWSYY, CDR2 QGS. In nucleotides, the CDR3 is TGTGCTCTTGGGGAACTATGGGGGATACGGAGCTGGGACACCCGACAGATGTTTTTC. Protein sequence: CALGELWGIRSWDTRQMFF.

The chain recombines TRDV1 with TRDJ1; 10 bases line up with TRDD3. This CDR3 is built from 25 residues. The trim removed 1 base at V and 0 bases at J, leaving 29 bases unmatched. Germline values: CDR1 TSWWSYY, CDR2 QGS. This CDR3 reads CALGEPAPAKVTLGDSSAYTDKLIF. CDR3 sequence (DNA): TGTGCTCTTGGGGAACCGGCGCCTGCCAAAGTGACACTGGGGGATTCCTCGGCGTACACCGATAAACTCATCTTT.

The chain joins TRDV1 to TRDJ1, with 7 bases lining up with TRDD3. The V and J ends lost 0 bases and 5 bases, in that order; junction bases with no gene match: 9. CDR1 is TSWWSYY, CDR2 QGS, per germline. The CDR3 sequence is 16 residues long. In nucleotides, the CDR3 is TGTGCTCTTGGGGAACTAGGTAGGGATACAAGTGATAAACTCATCTTT. Translating it yields CALGELGRDTSDKLIF.

The table lists this clone with a few counts. The CDR3 region is CALGELGLLKLVDKLIF. CDR3 DNA: TGTGCTCTTGGGGAATTGGGGCTACTAAAACTGGTCGATAAACTCATCTTT. The chain uses TRDV1 and TRDJ1; D possibly corresponds to TRDD3 (5 bases). The CDR3 totals 17 residues. CDR1 and CDR2 (germline): TSWWSYY, QGS. The V end lost 2 bases, the J end lost 4 bases, and 20 bases lay between the germline ends.

The chain recombines TRDV1 with TRDJ1; 10 nucleotides line up with TRDD3. Trimming cost V 2 bases and J 0 bases; bases outside gene matches: 21. This CDR3 is built from 22 residues. Germline lookup yields CDR1 TSWWSYY and CDR2 QGS. The DNA for the CDR3 is TGTGCTCTTGGGGAAGCTTCCTACGACGGATCGGGGGATACGTCGTACACCGATAAACTCATCTTT. This encodes CALGEASYDGSGDTSYTDKLIF.

By share, this clone counts as large. The gene calls are TRDV2 and TRDJ3, with D perhaps matching TRDD3 (5 bases). The V gene's germline CDR1 is GEAIGNYY and CDR2 EKD. Trimming stripped 0 bases from V and 0 bases from J, with 8 bases between. This CDR3 is 17 amino acids long. CDR3 in amino acids: CACDTAGSSWDTRQMFF. CDR3 nucleotide sequence: TGTGCCTGTGACACCGCTGGGAGCTCCTGGGACACCCGACAGATGTTTTTC.

This clone was seen a handful of times. This sequence joins TRDV2 and TRDJ3, with 11 bases aligning to TRDD3. The J segment lost 0 bases and the V segment lost 0 bases, leaving 9 bases of the junction unmatched. This CDR3 is 21 amino acids long. Per germline, CDR1 GEAIGNYY and CDR2 EKD. The CDR3 is CACDTVNGGYESSWDTRQMFF. CDR3 DNA: TGTGCCTGTGACACCGTTAATGGGGGATACGAGAGCTCCTGGGACACCCGACAGATGTTTTTC.

With regard to this clone: This may be a read error: a much more frequent sequence differs by one nucleotide. The sample carries other DNA sequences with the same CDR3. The gene calls are TRDV3 and TRDJ1; D is unclear. Per the germline V gene, CDR1 is TVYSNPD and CDR2 is GDNSRS (reference sequence). The length of the CDR3 is 16 residues. The V end lost 2 bases, the J end lost 1 base, and 20 bases lay between the germline ends. CDR3 residues: CAFGSVLRYPTDKLIF. The CDR3 region has the DNA TGTGCCTTTGGCTCCGTACTAAGGTATCCCACCGATAAACTCATCTTT.

The chain couples TRDV1 to TRDJ1; TRDD3 matches at 12 bases. The CDR3 totals 25 residues. Per the germline V gene, CDR1 is TSWWSYY and CDR2 is QGS. Trimming took 3 bases from V and 1 from J; bases not matched to a gene: 30. As DNA, the CDR3 is TGTGCTCTTGGGGATTACGGCCTTCCTCCCAGAAGGCTACTGGGGGATACTTGGCCCACCGATAAACTCATCTTT. As protein: CALGDYGLPPRRLLGDTWPTDKLIF.

Only a few counts were recorded for this clone. V and J are TRDV2 and TRDJ1; D might be TRDD3 (6 bases). The length of the CDR3 is 19 residues. V shed 0 bases and J shed 0 bases, with 22 bases lying between them. Germline V gene sequence: CDR1 GEAIGNYY, CDR2 EKD. The CDR3 coding sequence is TGTGCCTGTGACACCGCCTGGGGCGGTACTCACACCCACACCGATAAACTCATCTTT. Translating gives CACDTAWGGTHTHTDKLIF.

By its share, this clone is large. The CDR3, as DNA: TGTGCTCTTGGGGAACTATCTAGCGGCACCGATAAACTCATCTTT. Protein sequence: CALGELSSGTDKLIF. This rearrangement joins TRDV1 to TRDJ1; no clear D. The CDR3 runs to 15 residues. Germline lookup yields CDR1 TSWWSYY and CDR2 QGS. V lost 0 bases and J 1 base, leaving 9 bases between the germline ends.

The chain links TRAV29/DV5 to TRDJ1, with D perhaps given as TRDD2 or TRDD3 (6 bases each). Trimming cost V 0 bases and J 0 bases, with 30 bases left between them. Germline V gene lookup returns CDR1 NSMFDY and CDR2 ISSIKDK. This CDR3 is 21 amino acids long. CDR3 sequence (DNA): TGTGCAGCAAGCGGGGAAAGGGCCTTCCCCATCGCCTGGGGATACACCGATAAACTCATCTTT. Residues: CAASGERAFPIAWGYTDKLIF. Variable domain in full (rest from reference TRAV29/DV5 and TRDJ1): DQQVKQNSPSLSVQEGRISILNCDYTNSMFDYFLWYKKYPAEGPTFLISISSIKDKNEDGRFTVFLNKSAKHLSLHIVPSQPGDSAVYFCAASGERAFPIAWGYTDKLIFGKGTRVTVEP.

V usage is TRDV1 and J usage is TRDJ1; D possibly uses TRDD2 or TRDD3 (8 bases each). CDR3 length: 25 amino acids. Looked up from germline, CDR1 is TSWWSYY and CDR2 is QGS. V was pared by 5 bases and J by 2 bases, with 45 bases between. CDR3 DNA: TGTGCTCTTGGGTTTACCAAAGACTCCTCTCTTCCTACGTTTATACTGGGGGTTCCAACCGATAAACTCATCTTT. Amino acids: CALGFTKDSSLPTFILGVPTDKLIF.